The 4 T cell receptor beta chains presented below share a single source sample, sequenced in a study of regulatory T cells in long-lasting Graves disease. The time point is: newly diagnosed GD, antithyroid drugs for less than 3 months. The TCR library was made from RNA that had been extracted from PBMCs in TRIzol. Construction of the TCR beta libraries employed iRepertoire HTBI primers in conjunction with Arm-PCR of CDR3 regions. TCRdb reanalysed the multiplex PCR reads using MiXCR and keeps one entry per CDR3 protein. The table lists 350,000 to 500,000 distinct CDR3 sequences, about 17% of them singletons. The sample was also reused in another study, on T cells in Graves' hyperthyroidism and ophthalmopathy.

The specimen comprised peripheral blood mononuclear cells (PBMCs), sampled at new diagnosis, from a patient treated with antithyroid drugs. The receptor source for this set is a woman under 30 with Graves disease.

The chain has TRBV12-3 or TRBV12-4 and TRBJ2-3, with D tentatively TRBD1 (5 bases). With 4 bases removed from V and 5 bases from J, the gap between germline ends came to 22 bases. There are 17 residues in the CDR3. The CDR3 DNA is TGTGCCAGCAGTTCCAAGATCTTAGGACACCGCATAGATACGCAGTATTTT. It encodes CASSSKILGHRIDTQYF.

This clonotype counts as medium-sized. This chain joins TRBV20-1 and TRBJ2-7; a possible D gene is TRBD2 (5 bases). V shed 3 bases and J shed 6 bases, with 12 bases lying between them. CDR1 and CDR2 (germline): DFQATT, SNEGSKA (reference sequence). The CDR3 runs 12 residues. This chain's CDR3 is CSASWTGVEQYF. CDR3 in DNA: TGCAGTGCTAGCTGGACTGGCGTCGAGCAGTACTTC.

This clonotype was recorded a few times. V and J are TRBV2 and TRBJ1-2; a weak D match, TRBD1 (5 bases). The CDR3 has 15 amino acids. V was cut by 6 bases and J by 8 bases, with 22 bases left in between. The germline CDR1 and CDR2 sequences are SNHLY and FYNNEI. The DNA of the CDR3 is TGTGCCAGCAGAGGGGCAGGGACTGTGAGGGGAGGCTACACCTTC. Encoded protein: CASRGAGTVRGGYTF.

CDR3 in amino acids: CASSGSGTGVETQYF. CDR3 DNA sequence: TGTGCCAGCAGCGGATCCGGGACAGGGGTAGAGACCCAGTACTTC. The rearrangement links TRBV9 to TRBJ2-5, with TRBD1 matching 10 bases. The CDR3 extends over 15 amino acids. V shed 3 bases and J 4 bases; nucleotides not matched to a gene: 6. Germline lookup yields CDR1 SGDLS and CDR2 YYNGEE.